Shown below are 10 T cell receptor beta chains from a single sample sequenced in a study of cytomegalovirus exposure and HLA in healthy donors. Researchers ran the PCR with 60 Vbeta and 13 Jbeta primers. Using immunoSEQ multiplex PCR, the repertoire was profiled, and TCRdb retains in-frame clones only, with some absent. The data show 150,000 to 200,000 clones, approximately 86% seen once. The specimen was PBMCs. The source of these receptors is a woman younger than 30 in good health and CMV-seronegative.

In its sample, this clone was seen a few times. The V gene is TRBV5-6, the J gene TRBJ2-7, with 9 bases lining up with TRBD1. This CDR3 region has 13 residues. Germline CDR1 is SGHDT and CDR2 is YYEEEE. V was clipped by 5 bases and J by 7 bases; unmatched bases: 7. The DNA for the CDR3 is TGTGCCAGCAGAAAAACAGGGGGCGCGGAGCAGTACTTC. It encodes CASRKTGGAEQYF.

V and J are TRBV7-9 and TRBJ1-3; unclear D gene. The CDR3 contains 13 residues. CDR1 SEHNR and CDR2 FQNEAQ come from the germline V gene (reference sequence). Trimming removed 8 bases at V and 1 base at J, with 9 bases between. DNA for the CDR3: TGTGCCAGCGCCGTGGCTTCTGGAAACACCATATATTTT. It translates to CASAVASGNTIYF. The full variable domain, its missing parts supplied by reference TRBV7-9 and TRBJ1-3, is DTGVSQNPRHKITKRGQNVTFRCDPISEHNRLYWYRQTLGQGPEFLTYFQNEAQLEKSRLLSDRFSAERPKGSFSTLEIQRTEQGDSAMYLCASAVASGNTIYFGEGSWLTVV.

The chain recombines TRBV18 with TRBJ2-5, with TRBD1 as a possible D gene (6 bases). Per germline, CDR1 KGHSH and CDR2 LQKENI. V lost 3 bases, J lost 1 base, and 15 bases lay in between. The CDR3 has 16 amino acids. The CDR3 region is CASSPEDSSFQETQYF. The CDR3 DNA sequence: TGTGCCAGCTCACCCGAGGACAGTTCCTTCCAAGAGACCCAGTACTTC.

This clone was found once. CDR3 nucleotides: TGTGCCAGCAGTGACCTCAGGGATACAGATACGCAGTATTTT. Translation gives CASSDLRDTDTQYF. The chain links TRBV25-1 to TRBJ2-3, with a weak D call TRBD1 (5 bases). This CDR3 is built from 14 residues. Germline lookup yields CDR1 MGHDK and CDR2 SYGVNS. V shed 3 bases and J shed 3 bases, with 10 bases lying between them.

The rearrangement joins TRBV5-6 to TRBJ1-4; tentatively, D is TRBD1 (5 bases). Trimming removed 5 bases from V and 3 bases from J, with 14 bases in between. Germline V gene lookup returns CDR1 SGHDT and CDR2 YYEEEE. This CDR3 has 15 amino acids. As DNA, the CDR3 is TGTGCCAGCAGACCCCTCGGAGGGGCTAATGAAAAACTGTTTTTT. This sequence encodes CASRPLGGANEKLFF.

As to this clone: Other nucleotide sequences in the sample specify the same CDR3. CDR3 coding DNA: TGTGCCAGTAGCCCTTGGACAGGGGGGCCAACTAATGAAAAACTGTTTTTT. This sequence encodes CASSPWTGGPTNEKLFF. V usage is TRBV19 and J usage is TRBJ1-4, with 10 positions matching TRBD1. V was clipped by 6 bases and J by 0 bases; unmatched bases: 7. The CDR3 contains 17 residues. Per the germline V gene, CDR1 is LNHDA and CDR2 is SQIVND (reference sequence).

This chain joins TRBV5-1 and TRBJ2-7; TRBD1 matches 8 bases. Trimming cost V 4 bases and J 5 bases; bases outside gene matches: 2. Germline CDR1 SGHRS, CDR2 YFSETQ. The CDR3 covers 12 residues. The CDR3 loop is CASSPDRDEQYF. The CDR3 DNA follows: TGCGCCAGCAGCCCGGACAGGGACGAGCAGTACTTC.

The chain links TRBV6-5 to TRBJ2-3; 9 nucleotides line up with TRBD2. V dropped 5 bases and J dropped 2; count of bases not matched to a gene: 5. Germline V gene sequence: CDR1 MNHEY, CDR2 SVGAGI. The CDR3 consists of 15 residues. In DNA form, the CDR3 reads TGTGCCAGCAGTCCAGGGACTAGCCACACAGATACGCAGTATTTT. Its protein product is CASSPGTSHTDTQYF.

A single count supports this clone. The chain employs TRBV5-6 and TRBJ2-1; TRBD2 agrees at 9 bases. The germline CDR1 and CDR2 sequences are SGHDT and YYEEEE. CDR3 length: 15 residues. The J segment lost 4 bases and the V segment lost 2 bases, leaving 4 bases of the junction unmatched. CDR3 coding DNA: TGTGCCAGCAGCTTTGCTAGCGGGGTGTACAATGAGCAGTTCTTC. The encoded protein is CASSFASGVYNEQFF.

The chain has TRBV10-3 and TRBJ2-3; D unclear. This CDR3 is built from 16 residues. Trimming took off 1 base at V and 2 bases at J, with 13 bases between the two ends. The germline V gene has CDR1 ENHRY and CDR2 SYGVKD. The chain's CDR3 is CAISELSRKYTDTQYF. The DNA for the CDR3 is TGTGCCATCAGTGAGTTGTCGCGGAAGTACACAGATACGCAGTATTTT.